These T cell receptor beta chains were read from a single sample in a study of cytomegalovirus exposure and HLA in healthy donors. Libraries were prepared by immunoSEQ multiplex PCR; TCRdb keeps only in-frame clonotypes and omits some of them. Among over 110,000 clones listed, over 60% were seen once. The sequenced sample was PBMCs. These receptors came from a male donor in good health and CMV-seropositive. Both conserved end residues are part of each CDR3. D genes are given only for firm matches. Clone size appears in some rows only: once, few, many, or a class for an expanded clone.

size | D | J | V | CDR3 | DNA
few | TRBD2 | TRBJ2-7 | TRBV28 | CASSLKTSAYEQYF | TGTGCCAGCAGTTTGAAGACTAGCGCCTACGAGCAGTACTTC
. | . | TRBJ2-7 | TRBV9 | CASSPPRVDEQYF | TGTGCCAGCAGCCCCCCTCGGGTGGACGAGCAGTACTTC
. | . | TRBJ1-3 | TRBV5-1 | CASSFEGMGTIYF | TGCGCCAGCAGCTTCGAGGGAATGGGCACCATATATTTT
. | . | TRBJ1-1 | TRBV7-9 | CASTPRQAPRNTEAFF | TGTGCCAGCACACCCCGACAGGCCCCGCGGAACACTGAAGCTTTCTTT
. | . | TRBJ2-7 | TRBV12-5 | CASSKGVSYEQYF | TGTGCTAGTTCAAAGGGGGTTTCCTACGAGCAGTACTTC
. | . | TRBJ2-3 | TRBV29-1 | CSVDFHAGDTQYF | TGCAGCGTTGATTTCCACGCCGGAGATACGCAGTATTTT
. | . | TRBJ2-3 | TRBV4-1 | CASSQDYVTDTQYF | TGCGCCAGCAGCCAAGATTATGTCACAGATACGCAGTATTTT
few | . | TRBJ2-7 | TRBV11-2 | CASREVGVGEQYF | TGTGCCAGCAGGGAGGTGGGTGTAGGGGAGCAGTACTTC
. | TRBD1 | TRBJ1-2 | TRBV4-1 | CASSPQTGTGYGYTF | TGCGCCAGCAGCCCCCAGACAGGGACTGGCTACGGCTACACCTTC
. | . | TRBJ1-2 | TRBV2 | CASSAERPYGYTF | TGTGCCAGCAGTGCTGAGCGCCCCTATGGCTACACCTTC
. | . | TRBJ2-5 | TRBV10-2 | CASSEPGGGRASSLLETQYF | TGCGCCAGCAGTGAGCCAGGGGGCGGGAGGGCCTCGTCATTATTAGAGACCCAGTACTTC
. | . | TRBJ2-3 | TRBV27 | CASSLYGAAISTDTQYF | TGTGCCAGCAGTTTATATGGGGCAGCCATCAGCACAGATACGCAGTATTTT
. | TRBD2 | TRBJ2-5 | TRBV5-1 | CASSLSSGRETQYF | TGCGCCAGCAGCTTGTCTAGCGGGAGGGAGACCCAGTACTTC
. | TRBD1 | TRBJ2-7 | TRBV13 | CASSLRDRAGEQYF | TGTGCCAGCAGCTTACGGGACAGGGCCGGGGAGCAGTACTTC
few | TRBD2 | TRBJ2-5 | TRBV2 | CASETSGQETQYF | TGTGCCAGCGAGACTAGCGGACAAGAGACCCAGTACTTC
. | . | TRBJ2-7 | TRBV25-1 | CASREGRCEQYF | TGTGCCAGCAGAGAAGGGCGTTGCGAGCAGTACTTC
. | TRBD1 | TRBJ2-3 | TRBV25-1 | CASSASPGRGMEDTQYF | TGTGCCAGCAGTGCCTCCCCGGGCAGGGGGATGGAAGATACGCAGTATTTT
. | TRBD2 | TRBJ2-3 | TRBV7-3 | CASSWRSGGGTQYF | TGTGCCAGCAGCTGGAGAAGCGGGGGTGGTACGCAGTATTTT
. | TRBD2 | TRBJ2-7 | TRBV7-2 | CASSHQGTSGAYEQYF | TGTGCCAGCAGCCACCAAGGGACTAGCGGTGCCTACGAGCAGTACTTC
. | TRBD1 | TRBJ2-1 | TRBV4-3 | CASSQDAVGGTGFYNEQFF | TGCGCCAGCAGCCAAGACGCGGTAGGGGGGACAGGGTTCTACAATGAGCAGTTCTTC
. | . | TRBJ1-4 | TRBV27 | CASSLRQVGEKLFF | TGTGCCAGCAGTTTACGACAGGTCGGAGAAAAACTGTTTTTT
. | TRBD1 | TRBJ1-2 | TRBV6-5 | CASSSTTGANYGYTF | TGTGCCAGCAGTTCGACAACAGGGGCCAACTATGGCTACACCTTC
. | . | TRBJ1-6 | TRBV6-1 | CASNTGRVNSPLHF | TGTGCCAGCAACACAGGACGGGTGAATTCACCCCTCCACTTT
. | . | TRBJ1-1 | TRBV7-7 | CASSLQVNTEAFF | TGTGCTAGCAGCTTACAGGTGAACACTGAAGCTTTCTTT
. | . | TRBJ2-3 | TRBV21-1 | CASSKVEDTDTQYF | TGTGCCAGCAGCAAAGTAGAGGACACAGATACGCAGTATTTT
. | TRBD1 | TRBJ2-7 | TRBV29-1 | CSVEGGQGATYEQYF | TGCAGCGTTGAAGGGGGACAGGGGGCAACCTACGAGCAGTACTTC
. | . | TRBJ1-1 | TRBV6-5 | CASSYMTENTEAFF | TGTGCCAGCAGTTATATGACAGAGAACACTGAAGCTTTCTTT
. | . | TRBJ2-1 | TRBV27 | CASSLIQGDNEQFF | TGTGCCAGCAGTCTGATACAGGGAGACAATGAGCAGTTCTTC
. | TRBD2 | TRBJ2-3 | TRBV7-2 | CASSWGGITTDTQYF | TGTGCCAGCAGCTGGGGGGGGATCACCACAGATACGCAGTATTTT
once | . | TRBJ2-5 | TRBV10-3 | CAISAGQQETQYF | TGTGCCATCAGTGCAGGACAGCAAGAGACCCAGTACTTC
once | TRBD1 | TRBJ1-2 | TRBV18 | CASSPGTGRIGYTF | TGTGCCAGCTCACCCGGGACAGGGCGTATTGGCTACACCTTC
. | . | TRBJ2-1 | TRBV29-1 | CSVLGASSSYNEQFF | TGCAGCGTTTTGGGGGCTTCGAGCTCCTACAATGAGCAGTTCTTC
few | . | TRBJ1-1 | TRBV6-1 | CASWRPQVGEAFF | TGTGCCAGTTGGAGGCCCCAAGTTGGTGAAGCTTTCTTT
. | . | TRBJ1-1 | TRBV27 | CASSLWAGGKDTEAFF | TGTGCCAGCAGTTTATGGGCGGGGGGCAAGGACACTGAAGCTTTCTTT
. | . | TRBJ1-2 | TRBV28 | CASSFYSGQLYGYTF | TGTGCCAGCAGTTTTTATTCCGGACAGCTCTATGGCTACACCTTC
. | . | TRBJ2-6 | TRBV5-1 | CASTVFGSGANVLTF | TGCGCCAGTACCGTTTTCGGGTCTGGGGCCAACGTCCTGACTTTC
once | TRBD2 | TRBJ2-1 | TRBV2 | CASTLSGGAYNEQFF | TGTGCCAGCACCTTGAGCGGGGGGGCTTACAATGAGCAGTTCTTC
. | . | TRBJ2-7 | TRBV27 | CASSWTVGAYEQYF | TGTGCCAGCAGTTGGACAGTCGGTGCCTACGAGCAGTACTTC
few | . | TRBJ1-1 | TRBV11-1 | CASSLLGPTEAFF | TGTGCCAGCAGCTTATTGGGGCCCACTGAAGCTTTCTTT
. | TRBD2 | TRBJ2-1 | TRBV9 | CASQAGGSSNEQFF | TGTGCCAGTCAAGCGGGGGGCTCCTCCAATGAGCAGTTCTTC
. | . | TRBJ2-1 | TRBV19 | CASSIDLGQDEQFF | TGTGCCAGTAGTATAGATTTGGGGCAGGATGAGCAGTTCTTC
. | . | TRBJ1-5 | TRBV7-8 | CASTPQGSFNQPQHF | TGTGCCAGCACCCCCCAGGGCAGCTTCAATCAGCCCCAGCATTTT
. | TRBD1 | TRBJ2-2 | TRBV29-1 | CSANGQGDTGELFF | TGCAGCGCCAACGGACAGGGTGACACCGGGGAGCTGTTTTTT
. | . | TRBJ2-1 | TRBV7-9 | CASSMSSDFYNEQFF | TGTGCCAGCAGCATGTCGTCCGACTTCTACAATGAGCAGTTCTTC
. | . | TRBJ1-1 | TRBV11-2 | CASSSRTGMNTEAFF | TGTGCCAGCAGCTCCCGGACGGGGATGAACACTGAAGCTTTCTTT
. | . | TRBJ1-1 | TRBV6-6 | CAGGSTEAFF | TGTGCTGGGGGGTCGACTGAAGCTTTCTTT